The 6 T cell receptor beta chains presented below share a single source sample, sequenced in a study of T cell responses to AZD1222 COVID-19 vaccine. Sequenced by immunoSEQ multiplex PCR; TCRdb stores in-frame clones only, minus some. The sample yields approximately 35,000 clones, under 90% seen once. The starting material was peripheral blood, obtained 28 days after the second AZD1222 dose. These TCRs come from an adult who received the AZD1222 COVID-19 vaccine.

V usage is TRBV19 and J usage is TRBJ1-1; no reliable D call. Germline V gene lookup returns CDR1 LNHDA and CDR2 SQIVND (reference sequence). V was pared by 7 bases and J by 4 bases, with 22 bases between. The CDR3 consists of 16 residues. CDR3 in DNA: TGTGCCAGTACTTATGCATCGGGCGGGTTTGGCACTGAAGCTTTCTTT. Translating it yields CASTYASGGFGTEAFF.

The rearrangement links TRBV10-1 to TRBJ1-1; tentative D call: TRBD1 (6 bases). From germline, CDR1 is WNHNN and CDR2 SYGVQD (reference sequence). Trimming removed 0 bases at V and 3 bases at J, with 8 bases between. This CDR3 region has 14 residues. CDR3 in DNA: TGCGCCAGCAGTGAGTCAGGACAGCACACTGAAGCTTTCTTT. Its translation: CASSESGQHTEAFF.

On this clone: Mismatch with germline at one junction end may stem from a read error. The chain has TRBV12-5 and TRBJ1-1; D unresolved. The CDR3 extends over 13 amino acids. Germline CDR1 is LGHNT and CDR2 is FRNRAP. CDR3 in amino acids: CASGLAGDTEAFF. CDR3 DNA sequence: TGTGCTAGTGGCTTGGCCGGGGACACTGAAGCTTTCTTT.

This clone occurred once. The chain carries TRBV9 and TRBJ1-1; D unresolved. Germline lookup yields CDR1 SGDLS and CDR2 YYNGEE. Trimming cost V 0 bases and J 0 bases, with 3 bases left between them. CDR3 size: 13 residues. Written as DNA, the CDR3 is TGTGCCAGCAGCGTAGCGGTGAACACTGAAGCTTTCTTT. Protein: CASSVAVNTEAFF.

This chain links TRBV11-3 with TRBJ2-5, with D possibly being TRBD1 (5 bases). Between the trimmed V and J ends, which lost 2 bases and 4 bases, there was a span of 8 bases. CDR3 length: 13 residues. Per germline, CDR1 SGHNT and CDR2 YENEEA. CDR3 nucleotides: TGTGCCAGCAGCTTAACCCAGGGAGAGACCCAGTACTTC. Translating gives CASSLTQGETQYF. Together with reference TRBV11-3 and TRBJ2-5, the CDR3 gives the full variable domain: EAGVVQSPRYKIIEKKQPVAFWCNPISGHNTLYWYLQNLGQGPELLIRYENEEAVDDSQLPKDRFSAERLKGVDSTLKIQPAELGDSAVYLCASSLTQGETQYFGPGTRLLVL.

The J gene is TRBJ1-1, the V gene TRBV10-1; D remains ambiguous. With 6 bases removed from V and 0 bases from J, the gap between germline ends came to 8 bases. The germline gives CDR1 WNHNN, CDR2 SYGVQD (reference sequence). The CDR3 covers 13 residues. The CDR3 is CASSPFLNTEAFF. For the CDR3, the DNA is TGCGCCAGCAGCCCCTTTTTGAACACTGAAGCTTTCTTT.